Sequencing of this T cell receptor beta chain was carried out in a study of T cell repertoires in ileal Crohn's disease. Study-wide findings and caveats: Compared with CD4 T cells, sorted CD8 cells carried more expanded clones.

V was pared by 2 bases and J by 8 bases, with 17 bases between. The CDR3 contains 15 residues. From germline, CDR1 is MDHEN and CDR2 SYDVKM. Points on this clone: What it binds is unknown.

TCRdb keeps only in-frame clones here, not all; method: immunoSEQ multiplex PCR. The sample shows approximately 4,200 clones, nearly 75% of them seen only once. Sequenced: ileal tissue. This receptor was taken from an adult with Crohn's disease. The chain uses TRBV28 and TRBJ2-3, with a weak D call TRBD2 (5 bases). The CDR3 DNA reads TGTGCCAGCAGTTTAGACTATAAGGTCCGTGGTACGCAGTATTTT. Its translation is CASSLDYKVRGTQYF.